Below are 6 T cell receptor beta chains sequenced from a single sample in a study of blood T cell repertoires in COVID-19 (TCRdb year 2020). Libraries were constructed by the immunoSEQ multiplex PCR assay. As stored in TCRdb, this immuneACCESS dataset retains in-frame rearrangements with V and J assigned. A fraction of the clones does not appear; measured against another copy, unresolved V genes explain less than half of the discrepancy, and the remainder lacks a known reason. Recorded for this sample are fewer than 150,000 clones; roughly 80% of them occurred a single time. 18% of the sample lies in the top ten. Source material: PBMCs or T cells enriched from blood (not recorded which). These receptor sequences come from a man aged 25 to 40 who had recovered from COVID-19.

The count of this clone is one. This rearrangement joins TRBV12-3 or TRBV12-4 to TRBJ1-6; D uncertain. The ends were cut back, 2 bases at V and 11 bases at J, with 7 bases in the middle. The CDR3 is made up of 12 amino acids. The CDR3, as DNA: TGTGCCAGCAGTTTAAAAGCTCCACCCCTCCACTTT. This translates into CASSLKAPPLHF.

In DNA form, the CDR3 reads TGTGCCAGCAGTTTTCAGGGGGCTAGGGGCTACACCTTC. Its protein is CASSFQGARGYTF. The V gene is TRBV27, the J gene TRBJ1-2; 8 positions agree with TRBD1. Trimming took 3 bases from V and 8 from J; bases not matched to a gene: 5. The CDR3 has 13 amino acids. The V gene's germline CDR1 is MNHEY and CDR2 SMNVEV (reference sequence).

The V call is TRBV19, the J call TRBJ2-1, with 11 nucleotides matching TRBD1. The CDR3 has 18 amino acids. J gave up 0 bases and V 5 bases, and 9 bases lay outside the gene matches. Germline values: CDR1 LNHDA, CDR2 SQIVND (reference sequence). CDR3 amino acids: CASSGGQGGTTSYNEQFF. DNA of the CDR3: TGTGCCAGTAGTGGGGGACAGGGGGGAACTACCTCCTACAATGAGCAGTTCTTC. Full variable domain (remainder filled in from reference TRBV19 and TRBJ2-1): DGGITQSPKYLFRKEGQNVTLSCEQNLNHDAMYWYRQDPGQGLRLIYYSQIVNDFQKGDIAEGYSVSREKKESFPLTVTSAQKNPTAFYLCASSGGQGGTTSYNEQFFGPGTRLTVL.

This clone showed up just a few times. The chain joins TRBV4-1 to TRBJ2-2; TRBD1 matches 8 bases. Germline assignment: CDR1 MGHRA and CDR2 YSYEKL. CDR3 length: 17 residues. Trimming at V came to 1 base and at J to 6 bases, leaving 10 bases not matched to a gene. The CDR3 DNA follows: TGCGCCAGCAGCCAAGGGGCCAGGGGGCTTCGTCCCGGGGAGCTGTTTTTT. This codes for CASSQGARGLRPGELFF.

This sequence joins TRBV4-1 and TRBJ1-1; 7 bases are a match to TRBD1. CDR1 and CDR2 (germline): MGHRA, YSYEKL. V gave up 3 bases and J gave up 1 base; unmatched junction bases: 8. The CDR3 extends over 16 amino acids. In DNA form, the CDR3 reads TGCGCCAGCAGCCACCCTTTGACAGGGCCGAACACTGAAGCTTTCTTT. Encoded protein: CASSHPLTGPNTEAFF.

V and J are TRBV18 and TRBJ1-2, with 7 bases fitting TRBD1. The CDR3 runs to 13 residues. Trimming cost V 9 bases and J 3 bases; bases outside gene matches: 7. Per germline, CDR1 KGHSH and CDR2 LQKENI. This chain's CDR3 is CASSTDRYYGYTF. The CDR3 bases are TGTGCCAGTTCCACGGACAGGTACTATGGCTACACCTTC.